Below, one T cell receptor (beta chain) is given with its context. Its antigen is undetermined. The data belong to a study of CD8 T cells in Susac syndrome. Whole-study results and caveats: A relatively small number of individuals underwent TCR sequencing and HLA analysis.

Trimming cost V 0 bases and J 0 bases, with 10 bases left between them. The CDR3 contains 15 residues. The germline V gene encodes CDR1 SGDLS and CDR2 YYNGEE. cDNA came from about 0.5 to 1 ug RNA primed by random hexamers. TCRdb itself ran the immunoSEQ multiplex PCR reads through MiXCR, one entry per CDR3 protein. In the table there are 100,000 to 150,000 distinct CDR3 sequences, about 95% of which are singletons. Sequencing targeted TCR beta in T cells from blood (CD8+ and CD4+). The sequence was collected from a human donor in good health. The sequenced material came from CD4+ T cells from PBMCs. The chain is built from TRBV9 and TRBJ2-7, with D unresolved. The CDR3 DNA follows: TGTGCCAGCAGCGTAGATCCATTTAGCTCCTACGAGCAGTACTTC. This sequence encodes CASSVDPFSSYEQYF.